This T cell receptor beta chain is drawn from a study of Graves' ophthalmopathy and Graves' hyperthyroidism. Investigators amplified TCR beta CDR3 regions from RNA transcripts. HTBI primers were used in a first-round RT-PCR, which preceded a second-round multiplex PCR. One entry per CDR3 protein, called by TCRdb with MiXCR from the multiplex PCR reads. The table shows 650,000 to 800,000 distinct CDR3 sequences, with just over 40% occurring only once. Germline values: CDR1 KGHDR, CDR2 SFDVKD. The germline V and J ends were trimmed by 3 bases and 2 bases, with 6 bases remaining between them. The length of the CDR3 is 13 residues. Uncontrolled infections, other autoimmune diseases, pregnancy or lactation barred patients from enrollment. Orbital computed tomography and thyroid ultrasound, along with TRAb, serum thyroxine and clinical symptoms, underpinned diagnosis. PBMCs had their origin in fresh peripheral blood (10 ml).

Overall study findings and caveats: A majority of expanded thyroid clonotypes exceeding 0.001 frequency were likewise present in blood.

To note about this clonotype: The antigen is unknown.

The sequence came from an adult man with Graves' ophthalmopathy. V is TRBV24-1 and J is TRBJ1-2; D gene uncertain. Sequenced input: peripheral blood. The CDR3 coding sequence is TGTGCCACCAGTGATGGCGGCAACTATGGCTACACCTTC. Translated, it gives CATSDGGNYGYTF.